Below, 24 T cell receptor beta chains from the same sample are listed, as sequenced in a study of blood T cell repertoires in COVID-19 (TCRdb year 2020). Library generation was performed with the immunoSEQ multiplex PCR assay. Entries here come from immuneACCESS through TCRdb and include only in-frame sequences with V and J called. Some clones fail to appear in such tables; in the studies checked, an unresolved V gene covers under half of the shortfall, and the cause of the remainder is unknown. This sample holds around 190,000 clones; about four fifths were observed only once. Together, the top ten hold approximately 11% of the sample. The sample was peripheral blood. These receptors all stem from a woman in her forties with COVID-19, enrolled during active disease.

The V and J genes are TRBV15 and TRBJ1-2; 7 nucleotides match TRBD1. Germline CDR1 and CDR2: LNHNV and YYDKDF (reference sequence). J gave up 4 bases and V 2 bases, and 4 bases lay outside the gene matches. The CDR3 contains 14 residues. The CDR3 is CATSRSRQGYGYTF. CDR3 nucleotide sequence: TGTGCCACCAGCAGATCCCGACAGGGCTATGGCTACACCTTC. Together with reference TRBV15 and TRBJ1-2, the CDR3 gives the full variable domain: DAMVIQNPRYQVTQFGKPVTLSCSQTLNHNVMYWYQQKSSQAPKLLFHYYDKDFNNEADTPDNFQSRRPNTSFCFLDIRSPGLGDTAMYLCATSRSRQGYGYTFGSGTRLTVV.

V is TRBV5-1 and J is TRBJ1-4; possibly TRBD1 for D (6 bases). Between the trimmed V and J ends, which lost 0 bases and 8 bases, there was a span of 17 bases. Germline assignment: CDR1 SGHRS and CDR2 YFSETQ. The CDR3 contains 16 residues. CDR3 nucleotides: TGCGCCAGCAGCTTGGGGGTCAGGGCCCAGGGGGAAAAACTGTTTTTT. Encoded protein: CASSLGVRAQGEKLFF.

CDR3 sequence reads: CASSLPGLAGSYEQYF. For the CDR3, the DNA is TGTGCCAGCAGTCTACCCGGTTTGGCGGGATCCTACGAGCAGTACTTC. This chain links TRBV28 with TRBJ2-7, with a possible D match to TRBD2 (6 bases). In germline, CDR1 is MDHEN, CDR2 SYDVKM. Trimming removed 5 bases from V and 1 base from J, with 18 bases in between. CDR3 length: 16 residues.

This sequence joins TRBV3-1 (or the pseudogene TRBV3-2) and TRBJ2-2; D ambiguous. Germline loops: CDR1 LGHDT, CDR2 YNNKEL (reference sequence). Trimming stripped 6 bases from V and 5 bases from J, with 7 bases between. The length of the CDR3 is 12 residues. As DNA, the CDR3 is TGTGCCAGCAGTTACCGGACCGGGGAGCTGTTTTTT. This gives the protein CASSYRTGELFF.

The V call is TRBV3-1 (or the pseudogene TRBV3-2), the J call TRBJ2-1; 9 bases line up with TRBD2. Germline V lookup: CDR1 LGHDT, CDR2 YNNKEL (reference sequence). The V and J ends lost 4 bases and 5 bases, in that order; junction bases with no gene match: 12. CDR3 length: 17 residues. The CDR3 region has the DNA TGTGCCAGCAGCCCGTCGTCTAGCGGGAAACGGGACAATGAGCAGTTCTTC. Translation: CASSPSSSGKRDNEQFF.

V usage is TRBV5-4 and J usage is TRBJ2-1; tentatively, D is TRBD1 (5 bases). Trimming cost V 3 bases and J 4 bases, with 8 bases left between them. The CDR3 covers 13 residues. Per the germline V gene, CDR1 is SGHNT and CDR2 is YYREEE (reference sequence). CDR3 loop: CASSSQGYNEQFF. As DNA, the CDR3 is TGTGCCAGCAGCTCCCAGGGTTACAATGAGCAGTTCTTC.

J is TRBJ2-7 and V is TRBV10-2, with D tentatively TRBD2 (6 bases). The CDR3 contains 13 residues. CDR1 is WSHSY and CDR2 is SAAADI in the germline V gene. With 6 bases removed from V and 0 bases from J, the gap between germline ends came to 9 bases. This CDR3 is CASRSLASYEQYF. The CDR3 nucleotides are TGCGCCAGCAGGTCACTAGCCTCCTACGAGCAGTACTTC.

This clone was counted a few times. This chain uses TRBV27 with TRBJ1-2; D gene uncertain. This CDR3 comprises 13 residues. Trimming took 6 bases from V and 4 from J, leaving 12 bases between them. The V gene's germline CDR1 is MNHEY and CDR2 SMNVEV (reference sequence). Here the CDR3 reads CASSSRVGYGYTF. The CDR3 DNA reads TGTGCCAGCAGCTCCCGGGTTGGCTATGGCTACACCTTC.

The chain combines TRBV2 with TRBJ2-7; TRBD2 matches 7 bases. The trim removed 8 bases at V and 1 base at J, leaving 11 bases unmatched. The CDR3 is made up of 15 amino acids. Per germline, CDR1 SNHLY and CDR2 FYNNEI. The CDR3 DNA sequence: TGTGCCAGCTTCAGAGGACTAGGCTCGTCCTACGAGCAGTACTTC. Its protein is CASFRGLGSSYEQYF.

J is TRBJ1-5 and V is TRBV6-4; 8 bases align to TRBD1. The V and J ends lost 6 bases and 4 bases, in that order; junction bases with no gene match: 8. Germline CDR1 is MRHNA and CDR2 is SNTAGT. This CDR3 is 15 amino acids long. CDR3 nucleotide sequence: TGTGCCAGCAGCCCACAGGGGGGCCTTAATCAGCCCCAGCATTTT. Translation gives CASSPQGGLNQPQHF.

CDR3 nucleotides: TGCGCCAGCAGCTTGGGACCCCTCGGCGGCCTCTATGGCTACACCTTC. Translating it yields CASSLGPLGGLYGYTF. V and J are TRBV5-1 and TRBJ1-2; the D is unclear. CDR1 SGHRS and CDR2 YFSETQ come from the germline V gene. The CDR3 covers 16 residues. V shed 0 bases and J shed 4 bases, with 16 bases lying between them.

V and J are TRBV4-1 and TRBJ1-1, with TRBD1 matching over 9 bases. This CDR3 has 17 residues. Unmatched junction bases numbered 13, after V lost 4 bases and J lost 4 bases. The germline V gene has CDR1 MGHRA and CDR2 YSYEKL. CDR3 DNA sequence: TGCGCCAGCAGCCGAACTCTCGGGGGACAGGGTAGCACTGAAGCTTTCTTT. This codes for CASSRTLGGQGSTEAFF.

The chain recombines TRBV15 with TRBJ2-3; 7 bases are shared with TRBD2. V gave up 3 bases and J gave up 1 base; unmatched junction bases: 4. CDR3 length equals 15 residues. Germline assignment: CDR1 LNHNV and CDR2 YYDKDF (reference sequence). The CDR3 loop reads CATSSGGGGTDTQYF. The CDR3 nucleotides read TGTGCCACCAGCAGTGGGGGGGGAGGCACAGATACGCAGTATTTT.

This rearrangement joins TRBV6-5 to TRBJ2-3; D is perhaps TRBD1 (6 bases). CDR1 is MNHEY, CDR2 SVGAGI, per germline. The CDR3 totals 15 residues. The V and J ends lost 10 bases and 6 bases respectively, with 23 bases between them. CDR3 nucleotide sequence: TGTGCCACTCTTGGGGGCGGGCTACTAGGTGATACGCAGTATTTT. Translation gives CATLGGGLLGDTQYF.

V gene TRBV15 combines with J gene TRBJ2-5; D unclear. Germline lookup yields CDR1 LNHNV and CDR2 YYDKDF (reference sequence). The CDR3 length is 15 residues. V was shortened by 4 bases and J by 1 base, with 13 bases between the two germline ends. CDR3 sequence (DNA): TGTGCCACCAGCACTGGTTCCCAGGTCCAAGAGACCCAGTACTTC. Encoded protein: CATSTGSQVQETQYF.

V gene TRBV4-3 combines with J gene TRBJ2-3, with unresolved D. Germline V CDR1 and CDR2: LGHNA, YSLEER. The CDR3 totals 13 residues. The V and J ends lost 0 bases and 3 bases respectively, with 4 bases between them. The CDR3 DNA follows: TGCGCCAGCAGCCAAGATCCGACAGATACGCAGTATTTT. This translates into CASSQDPTDTQYF.

The chain is built from TRBV19 and TRBJ2-5, with a possible D match to TRBD1 (6 bases). This CDR3 region has 16 residues. Germline-derived CDR1 and CDR2 are LNHDA and SQIVND (reference sequence). The germline V and J ends were trimmed by 2 bases and 4 bases, with 17 bases remaining between them. CDR3 nucleotides: TGTGCCAGTAGTATACCTACCCCGACAGGCGGAGAGACCCAGTACTTC. Translation: CASSIPTPTGGETQYF.

The chain links TRBV9 to TRBJ2-3; 9 bases map to TRBD2. There are 15 residues in the CDR3. CDR1 and CDR2 from the germline V gene are SGDLS and YYNGEE. Unmatched junction bases numbered 6, after V lost 7 bases and J lost 0 bases. CDR3 region: CASRKSGGSTDTQYF. In DNA, the CDR3 is TGTGCCAGCCGTAAGAGCGGGGGGAGCACAGATACGCAGTATTTT.

This clone was detected ten times or more. This chain links TRBV2 with TRBJ2-2; D may be TRBD1 (7 bases). Trimming cost V 6 bases and J 6 bases, with 14 bases left between them. The CDR3 has 14 residues. The germline V gene encodes CDR1 SNHLY and CDR2 FYNNEI. The CDR3 region is CASREGAFPGELFF. The CDR3 bases are TGTGCCAGCAGGGAGGGGGCTTTTCCCGGGGAGCTGTTTTTT.

This clone came up once. The chain couples TRBV27 to TRBJ2-2; a weak D match, TRBD2 (6 bases). Trimming removed 5 bases at V and 7 bases at J, with 14 bases between. The CDR3 extends over 14 amino acids. In germline, CDR1 is MNHEY, CDR2 SMNVEV (reference sequence). CDR3 sequence (DNA): TGTGCCAGCAGTCTAGCGCGGGGAGACGGGGAGCTGTTTTTT. Its protein is CASSLARGDGELFF.

The gene calls are TRBV27 and TRBJ2-7, with 7 nucleotides matching TRBD1. CDR3 length: 15 residues. CDR1 and CDR2 from the germline V gene are MNHEY and SMNVEV (reference sequence). The V gene end was trimmed by 6 bases and the J gene end by 3 bases; junction bases not matched to a gene: 11. The CDR3 loop is CASRLNRDSFYEQYF. The CDR3 bases are TGTGCCAGCAGACTTAACCGGGACAGCTTCTACGAGCAGTACTTC.

J is TRBJ2-3 and V is TRBV19; the match to TRBD1 covers 8 bases. Looked up from germline, CDR1 is LNHDA and CDR2 is SQIVND (reference sequence). CDR3 size: 15 residues. Trimming removed 7 bases from V and 0 bases from J; junction bases left unmatched: 6. CDR3 sequence (DNA): TGTGCCAGTACCATAGGACAGGGTAGCACAGATACGCAGTATTTT. Encoded protein: CASTIGQGSTDTQYF.

The rearrangement links TRBV7-2 to TRBJ2-5; a weak D match, TRBD1 (6 bases). V lost 4 bases, J lost 4 bases, and 16 bases lay in between. This CDR3 region has 15 residues. CDR1 SGHTA and CDR2 FQGNSA come from the germline V gene. CDR3 protein: CASSSIQGWGETQYF. The CDR3 region has the DNA TGTGCCAGCAGCTCGATACAGGGTTGGGGAGAGACCCAGTACTTC.

The rearrangement joins TRBV28 to TRBJ1-6; D is ambiguous. With 5 bases removed from V and 9 bases from J, the gap between germline ends came to 11 bases. The CDR3 runs to 13 residues. Germline CDR1 reads MDHEN; CDR2 reads SYDVKM. The CDR3 reads CASSLQRGSPLHF. CDR3 coding DNA: TGTGCCAGCAGTCTGCAGAGAGGTTCACCCCTCCACTTT.